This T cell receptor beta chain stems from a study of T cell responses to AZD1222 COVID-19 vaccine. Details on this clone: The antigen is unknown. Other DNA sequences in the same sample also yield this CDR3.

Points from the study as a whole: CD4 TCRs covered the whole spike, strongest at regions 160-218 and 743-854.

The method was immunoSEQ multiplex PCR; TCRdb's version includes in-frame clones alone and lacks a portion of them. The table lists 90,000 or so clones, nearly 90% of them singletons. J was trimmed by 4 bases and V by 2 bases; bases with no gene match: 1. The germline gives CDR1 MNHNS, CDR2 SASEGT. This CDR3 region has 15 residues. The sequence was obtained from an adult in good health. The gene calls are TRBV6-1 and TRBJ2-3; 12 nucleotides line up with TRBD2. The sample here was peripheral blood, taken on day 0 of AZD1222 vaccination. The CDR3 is CASSELAGGPDTQYF. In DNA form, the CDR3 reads TGTGCCAGCAGTGAACTAGCGGGGGGGCCAGATACGCAGTATTTT.